This entry lists 11 T cell receptor beta chains sequenced from one sample in a study of blood T cell repertoires in COVID-19. Sequencing was performed with immunoSEQ multiplex PCR; in TCRdb, only in-frame clones are kept and a portion is missing. The sample includes tens of thousands of clones, approximately 91% seen only once; the top ten take 5.5% to 7.5%. Sequenced sample: peripheral blood. The receptor set was obtained from a woman aged 55 to 70 with active or convalescent COVID-19.

The CDR3 loop is CASSQDPPRRSYGYTF. CDR3 DNA sequence: TGCGCCAGCAGCCAAGATCCCCCGCGGAGGAGTTATGGCTACACCTTC. The chain recombines TRBV4-1 with TRBJ1-2, with unresolved D. V dropped 0 bases and J dropped 5 bases, with 16 bases sitting between them. This CDR3 contains 16 residues. Germline CDR1 MGHRA, CDR2 YSYEKL.

The CDR3 loop reads CASRTHRNQPQHF. CDR3 sequence (DNA): TGTGCCAGCAGAACACACAGGAATCAGCCCCAGCATTTT. The chain uses TRBV12-3 or TRBV12-4 and TRBJ1-5; D is possibly TRBD1 (5 bases). V gave up 6 bases and J gave up 4 bases, with 10 bases separating them. This CDR3 spans 13 amino acids.

The V call is TRBV28, the J call TRBJ1-3; weak D call: TRBD1 (5 bases). Trimming shortened V by 4 bases and J by 0 bases, and 7 bases separated the two germline ends. Germline values: CDR1 MDHEN, CDR2 SYDVKM. The CDR3 consists of 14 residues. The CDR3 protein is CASSSGVSGNTIYF. CDR3 in DNA: TGTGCCAGCAGTTCGGGGGTCTCTGGAAACACCATATATTTT.

The V and J genes are TRBV6-5 and TRBJ1-2, with 7 nucleotides matching TRBD1. CDR1 and CDR2 (germline): MNHEY, SVGAGI. V lost 4 bases to trimming and J lost 8 bases; unmatched junction nucleotides: 10. The CDR3 is 14 residues long. The CDR3 DNA sequence: TGTGCCAGCAGTTCCGGACAGGAGGAAGAAGGCTACACCTTC. As protein: CASSSGQEEEGYTF.

This chain links TRBV30 with TRBJ1-1, with a tentative D call TRBD1 (5 bases). The CDR3 length is 13 residues. From germline, CDR1 is GTSNPN and CDR2 SVGIG (reference sequence). V was clipped by 1 base and J by 3 bases, with 9 bases between them. The CDR3 nucleotides read TGTGCCTGGAGTGGCAGGGCTGACACTGAAGCTTTCTTT. Amino acids: CAWSGRADTEAFF.

This clone was detected a few times. V usage is TRBV20-1 and J usage is TRBJ2-3; D is ambiguous. Trimming left V 7 bases short and J 4 bases short, with 6 bases between. Germline lookup yields CDR1 DFQATT and CDR2 SNEGSKA (reference sequence). CDR3 size: 10 residues. The CDR3 region is CSVVSDTQYF. Here the CDR3 DNA reads TGCAGTGTCGTCTCAGATACGCAGTATTTT.

The V and J genes are TRBV24-1 and TRBJ2-3, with D possibly being TRBD2 (5 bases). V was shortened by 1 base and J by 0 bases, with 13 bases between the two germline ends. CDR3 size: 17 residues. The germline V gene encodes CDR1 KGHDR and CDR2 SFDVKD. CDR3: CATSDLGRVGSTDTQYF. The CDR3 DNA follows: TGTGCCACCAGTGATTTAGGGCGGGTCGGGAGCACAGATACGCAGTATTTT.

The chain employs TRBV6-4 and TRBJ2-1; 9 bases fit TRBD2. Germline loops: CDR1 MRHNA, CDR2 SNTAGT. This CDR3 contains 15 residues. V lost 5 bases and J lost 5; bases outside the gene matches: 7. The CDR3 region has the DNA TGTGCCAGCAGTCTCGGCCTAGCGGGAAACAATGAGCAGTTCTTC. Residues: CASSLGLAGNNEQFF.

V and J are TRBV30 and TRBJ2-2, with TRBD1 identical over 10 bases. Germline V CDR1 and CDR2: GTSNPN, SVGIG (reference sequence). The CDR3 has 16 residues. After removal of 2 bases from V and 0 bases from J, the junction contained 3 bases not matched to a gene. CDR3 bases: TGTGCCTGGAGTAGACAGGGGGCGCCGAACACCGGGGAGCTGTTTTTT. It encodes CAWSRQGAPNTGELFF.

In its sample, this clone was seen once. CDR3 DNA sequence: TGTGCCAGCACGCCAGGGGGCGCAGGAAACACCATATATTTT. The encoded protein is CASTPGGAGNTIYF. The chain recombines TRBV5-4 with TRBJ1-3; 8 bases are shared with TRBD1. Germline V gene data show CDR1 as SGHNT and CDR2 as YYREEE (reference sequence). The CDR3 has 14 residues. Trimming cost V 6 bases and J 4 bases; bases outside gene matches: 6.

CDR3 DNA sequence: TGTGCCAGTAGTATCCAAGGGACAGGGGTTCAGCCCCAGCATTTT. Encoded protein: CASSIQGTGVQPQHF. This rearrangement joins TRBV19 to TRBJ1-5; 10 bases are shared with TRBD1. Germline loops: CDR1 LNHDA, CDR2 SQIVND (reference sequence). V shed 3 bases and J 6 bases; nucleotides not matched to a gene: 5. The CDR3 sequence is 15 residues long.